This entry features one T cell receptor beta chain sequence. Antigen unknown. Germline CDR1 MGHRA, CDR2 YSYEKL. The CDR3 has 17 amino acids. The junction had 12 bases not matched to a gene; V was cut back by 4 bases and J by 5 bases. The sample belongs to a study of cytomegalovirus exposure and HLA in healthy donors. Overall study findings and caveats: Rates of TCR association differed by HLA locus in a later analysis, with DRB1 highest and HLA-C lowest. TCR beta V segments were, for the most part, productive about 87% or about 30% of the time in an earlier analysis.

Use of 60 Vbeta and 13 Jbeta primers characterized the PCR. Profiling relied on immunoSEQ multiplex PCR, and the TCRdb table lists in-frame clones only, not all of them. This sample lists approximately 110,000 clones; its ten largest clones have less than 4.5%. This TCR was recovered from a man aged 18 to 30 in good health and CMV-seronegative. Sequenced input: PBMCs. The chain couples TRBV4-1 to TRBJ2-3, with 10 bases identical to TRBD2. CDR3 DNA sequence: TGCGCCAGCAGCCTCTTTCAACTAGCGGGGATTGGAGATACGCAGTATTTT. Protein: CASSLFQLAGIGDTQYF.